The entry that follows covers one T cell receptor beta chain sequence. V was pared by 4 bases and J by 4 bases, with 7 bases of the junction left unmatched. Germline V gene sequence: CDR1 LGHNA, CDR2 YNFKEQ. The CDR3 covers 16 residues. The record originates from a study of blood T cell repertoires in COVID-19. Data came from immunoSEQ multiplex PCR; TCRdb stores just in-frame clones and leaves some out. The table shows 12,000 or so clones, with 82% occurring only once. The sample taken for sequencing was peripheral blood. This rearrangement joins TRBV4-2 to TRBJ2-7; 13 bases agree with TRBD2. The clonotype comes from a woman aged 55-75 years with acute or convalescent COVID-19. This chain's CDR3 is CASSPTGLAGDYEQYF. CDR3 nucleotides: TGTGCCAGCAGCCCTACTGGACTAGCGGGAGATTACGAGCAGTACTTC.